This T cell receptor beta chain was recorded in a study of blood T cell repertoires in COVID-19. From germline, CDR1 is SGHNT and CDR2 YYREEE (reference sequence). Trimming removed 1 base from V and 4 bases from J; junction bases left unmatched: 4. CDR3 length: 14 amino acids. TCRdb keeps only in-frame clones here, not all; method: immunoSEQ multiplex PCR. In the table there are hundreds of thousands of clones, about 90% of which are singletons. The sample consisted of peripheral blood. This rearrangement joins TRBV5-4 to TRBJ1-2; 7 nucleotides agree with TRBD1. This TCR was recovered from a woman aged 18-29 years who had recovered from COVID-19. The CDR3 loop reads CASSLIRGTYGYTF. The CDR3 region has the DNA TGTGCCAGCAGCTTGATCAGGGGGACCTATGGCTACACCTTC.